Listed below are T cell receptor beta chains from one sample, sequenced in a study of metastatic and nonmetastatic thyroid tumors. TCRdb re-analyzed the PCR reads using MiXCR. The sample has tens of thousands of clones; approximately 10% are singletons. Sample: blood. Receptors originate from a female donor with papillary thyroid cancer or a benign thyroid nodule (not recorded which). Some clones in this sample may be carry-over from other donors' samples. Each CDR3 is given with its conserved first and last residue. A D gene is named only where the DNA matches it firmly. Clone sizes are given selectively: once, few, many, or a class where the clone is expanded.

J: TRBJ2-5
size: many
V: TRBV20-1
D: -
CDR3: CSAPGSRGRETQYF
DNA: TGCAGTGCCCCTGGTAGCCGGGGGCGGGAGACCCAGTACTTC

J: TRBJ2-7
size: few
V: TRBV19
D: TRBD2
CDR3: CASSKLAGVYEQYF
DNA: TGTGCCAGTAGTAAATTAGCGGGAGTCTACGAGCAGTACTTC

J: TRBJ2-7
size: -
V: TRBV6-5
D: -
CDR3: CASSFCRSISYEQYF
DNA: TGTGCCAGCAGTTTCTGTAGGTCCATTTCCTACGAGCAGTACTTC

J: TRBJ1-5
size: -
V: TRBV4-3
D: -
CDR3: CASSQGHYSNQPQHF
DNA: TGCGCCAGCAGCCAAGGACACTATAGCAATCAGCCCCAGCATTTT

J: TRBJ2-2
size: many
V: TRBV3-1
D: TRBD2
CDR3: CASSQRLALAGELFF
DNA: TGTGCCAGCAGCCAAAGACTAGCTTTAGCCGGGGAGCTGTTTTTT

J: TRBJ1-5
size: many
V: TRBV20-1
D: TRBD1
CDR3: CSALGQGLEPQHF
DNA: TGCAGTGCTCTCGGACAGGGCTTGGAACCCCAGCATTTT

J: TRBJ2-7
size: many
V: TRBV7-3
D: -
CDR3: CASSFDTSSEQYF
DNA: TGTGCCAGCAGCTTTGATACGTCCTCCGAGCAGTACTTC

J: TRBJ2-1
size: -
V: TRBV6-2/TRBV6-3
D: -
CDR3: CASREALTGSYNEQFF
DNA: TGTGCCAGCAGAGAGGCCCTAACCGGCTCCTACAATGAGCAGTTCTTC

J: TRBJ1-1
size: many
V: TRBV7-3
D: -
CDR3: CASSSSPLAGIGNTEAFF
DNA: TGTGCCAGCAGCTCCTCGCCCCTCGCAGGGATCGGGAACACTGAAGCTTTCTTT

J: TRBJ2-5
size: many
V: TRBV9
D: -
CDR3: CASSELGWETQYF
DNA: TGTGCCAGCAGCGAATTGGGATGGGAGACCCAGTACTTC

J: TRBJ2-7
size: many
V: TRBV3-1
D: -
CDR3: CASSQSYEQYF
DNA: TGTGCCAGCAGCCAATCCTACGAGCAGTACTTC

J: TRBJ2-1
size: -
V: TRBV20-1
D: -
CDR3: CSARTPQGYNEQFF
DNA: TGCAGTGCTAGAACCCCCCAGGGCTACAATGAGCAGTTCTTC

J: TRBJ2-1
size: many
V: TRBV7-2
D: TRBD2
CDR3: CASSPSGREYNEQFF
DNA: TGTGCCAGCAGCCCCAGCGGGAGAGAGTACAATGAGCAGTTCTTC

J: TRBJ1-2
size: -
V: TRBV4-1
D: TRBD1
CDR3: CASSQGDRGNYGYTF
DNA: TGCGCCAGCAGCCAAGGGGACAGGGGTAACTATGGCTACACCTTC

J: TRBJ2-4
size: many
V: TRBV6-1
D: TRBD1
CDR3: CASSRTGVQYF
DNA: TGTGCCAGCAGTCGTACAGGGGTTCAGTACTTC

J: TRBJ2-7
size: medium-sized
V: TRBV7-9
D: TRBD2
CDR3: CASGSSYEQYF
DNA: TGTGCGAGCGGGAGTTCCTACGAGCAGTACTTC

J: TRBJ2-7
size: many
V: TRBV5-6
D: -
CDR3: CASSPVSGAKAEGPGEQYF
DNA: TGTGCCAGCAGCCCCGTGTCAGGGGCGAAGGCGGAAGGGCCGGGCGAGCAGTACTTC

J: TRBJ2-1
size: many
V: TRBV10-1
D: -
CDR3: CASSESLAYNEQFF
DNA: TGCGCCAGCAGTGAGTCTCTAGCCTACAATGAGCAGTTCTTC

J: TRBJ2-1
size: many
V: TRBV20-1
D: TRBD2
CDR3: CSAQPGLAGTYNEQFF
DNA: TGCAGTGCCCAGCCGGGACTAGCGGGAACCTACAATGAGCAGTTCTTC

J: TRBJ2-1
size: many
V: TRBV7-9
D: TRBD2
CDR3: CASSPRLAELYNEQFF
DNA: TGTGCCAGCAGCCCACGACTAGCGGAACTGTACAATGAGCAGTTCTTC

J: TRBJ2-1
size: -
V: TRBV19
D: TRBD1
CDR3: CASRNRGANNEQFF
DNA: TGTGCCAGCCGAAACAGGGGCGCCAACAATGAGCAGTTCTTC

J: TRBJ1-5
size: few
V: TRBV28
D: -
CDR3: CASREGGTQPQHF
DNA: TGTGCCAGCAGGGAGGGGGGAACTCAGCCCCAGCATTTT

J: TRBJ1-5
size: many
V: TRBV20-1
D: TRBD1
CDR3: CSARRTGQSNQPQHF
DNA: TGCAGTGCTAGAAGGACAGGGCAGAGCAATCAGCCCCAGCATTTT

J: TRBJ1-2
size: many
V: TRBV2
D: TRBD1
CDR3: CASRDRVVGYTF
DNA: TGTGCCAGCAGGGACAGGGTGGTCGGCTACACCTTC

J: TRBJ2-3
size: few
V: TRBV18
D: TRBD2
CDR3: CASSPFRGGRGTDTQYF
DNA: TGTGCCAGCTCACCATTCCGGGGCGGGAGAGGCACAGATACGCAGTATTTT

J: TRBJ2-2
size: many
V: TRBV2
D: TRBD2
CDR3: CASRGTSGMDGELFF
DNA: TGTGCCAGCAGGGGGACTAGCGGGATGGACGGGGAGCTGTTTTTT

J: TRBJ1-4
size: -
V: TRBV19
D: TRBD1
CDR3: CASSMGTGPEKLFF
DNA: TGTGCCAGTAGTATGGGGACAGGGCCTGAAAAACTGTTTTTT

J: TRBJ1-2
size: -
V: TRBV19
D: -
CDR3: CAITRTSAFGYTF
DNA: TGTGCCATTACTCGGACATCGGCCTTTGGCTACACCTTC

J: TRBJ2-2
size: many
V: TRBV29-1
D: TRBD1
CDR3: CSVEDRGGTGELFF
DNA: TGCAGCGTGGAGGACAGGGGTGGGACCGGGGAGCTGTTTTTT

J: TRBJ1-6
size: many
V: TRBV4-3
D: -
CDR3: CASSALGGQNSPLHF
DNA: TGCGCCAGCAGCGCGTTGGGGGGGCAGAATTCACCCCTCCACTTT

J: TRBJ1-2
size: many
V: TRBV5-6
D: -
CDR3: CASSFEREGGYTF
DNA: TGTGCCAGCAGCTTTGAAAGGGAGGGTGGCTACACCTTC

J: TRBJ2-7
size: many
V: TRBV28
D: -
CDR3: CASSIIQGNEQYF
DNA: TGTGCCAGCAGTATCATTCAGGGTAACGAGCAGTACTTC

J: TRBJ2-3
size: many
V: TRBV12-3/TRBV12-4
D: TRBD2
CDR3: CASSSSGRGTDTQYF
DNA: TGTGCCAGCAGCTCGAGCGGGAGGGGCACAGATACGCAGTATTTT

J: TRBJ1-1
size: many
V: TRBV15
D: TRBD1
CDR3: CATSGRTGFFGTEAFF
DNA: TGTGCCACCAGCGGACGGACAGGTTTTTTTGGGACTGAAGCTTTCTTT

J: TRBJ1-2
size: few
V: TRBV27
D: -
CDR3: CASSLVVGSNFDYTF
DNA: TGTGCCAGCAGTTTAGTCGTAGGATCTAACTTTGACTACACCTTC

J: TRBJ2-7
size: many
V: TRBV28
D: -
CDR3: CASSIRDASYEQYF
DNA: TGTGCCAGCAGTATTCGGGACGCCTCCTACGAGCAGTACTTC

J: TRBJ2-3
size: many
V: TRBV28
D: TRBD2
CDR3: CASRTRRAGSSTDTQYF
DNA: TGTGCCAGCAGGACACGCAGAGCGGGATCTAGCACAGATACGCAGTATTTT

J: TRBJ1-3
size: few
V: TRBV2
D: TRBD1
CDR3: CASSSPTGEGNTIYF
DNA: TGTGCCAGCAGTTCCCCTACAGGGGAAGGAAACACCATATACTTT

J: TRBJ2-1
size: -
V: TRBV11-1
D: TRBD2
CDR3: CASSLVGSSGNYNEQSF
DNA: TGTGCCAGCAGCTTAGTAGGTTCTAGCGGGAACTACAATGAGCAGTCCTTC

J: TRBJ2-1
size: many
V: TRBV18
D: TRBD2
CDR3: CASSVLAGALGTYNEQFF
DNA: TGTGCCAGCTCAGTGCTAGCGGGAGCGTTGGGGACCTACAATGAGCAGTTCTTC

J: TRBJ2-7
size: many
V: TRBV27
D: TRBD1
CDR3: CASSLYGTGVYEQYF
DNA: TGTGCCAGCAGTTTATATGGGACAGGGGTGTACGAGCAGTACTTC

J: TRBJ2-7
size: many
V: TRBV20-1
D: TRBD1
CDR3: CSASPGQEYEQYF
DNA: TGCAGTGCTAGCCCGGGACAGGAGTACGAGCAGTACTTC

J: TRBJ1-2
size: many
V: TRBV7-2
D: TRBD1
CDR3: CASSPRQGGGYTF
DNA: TGTGCCAGCAGCCCACGACAGGGGGGTGGCTACACCTTC

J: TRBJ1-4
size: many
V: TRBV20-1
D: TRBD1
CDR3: CSARQGKGNEKLFF
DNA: TGCAGTGCTCGACAGGGGAAGGGTAACGAAAAACTGTTTTTT

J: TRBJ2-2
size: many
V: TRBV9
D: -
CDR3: CASSAGVPGELFF
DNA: TGTGCCAGCAGCGCTGGGGTCCCCGGGGAGCTGTTTTTT

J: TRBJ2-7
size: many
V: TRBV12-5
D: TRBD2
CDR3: CASGQLEGLSHYEQYF
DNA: TGTGCTAGTGGTCAACTCGAGGGACTATCGCACTACGAGCAGTACTTC

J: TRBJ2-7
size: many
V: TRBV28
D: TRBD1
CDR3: CASSPSWGTGSYEQYF
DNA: TGTGCCAGCAGTCCCTCTTGGGGGACAGGGAGCTACGAGCAGTACTTC

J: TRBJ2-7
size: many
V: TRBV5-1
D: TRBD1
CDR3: CASSLAWTGGYEQYF
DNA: TGCGCCAGCAGCTTGGCATGGACAGGGGGCTACGAGCAGTACTTC

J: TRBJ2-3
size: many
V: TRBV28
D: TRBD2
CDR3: CASSPLAGGIDTQYF
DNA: TGTGCCAGCAGTCCACTAGCGGGAGGAATAGATACGCAGTATTTT

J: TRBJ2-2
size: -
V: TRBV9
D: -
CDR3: CASSLDPGASTRELFF
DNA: TGTGCCAGCAGCTTAGATCCAGGGGCGAGCACCAGGGAGCTGTTTTTT

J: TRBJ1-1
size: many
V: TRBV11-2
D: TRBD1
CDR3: CASSLNPGGYTEAFF
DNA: TGTGCCAGCAGCTTAAATCCAGGGGGCTACACTGAAGCTTTCTTT

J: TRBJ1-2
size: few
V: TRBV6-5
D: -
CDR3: CASSYGASGQGIWGYTF
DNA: TGTGCCAGCAGTTACGGAGCCTCTGGGCAGGGGATTTGGGGCTACACCTTC

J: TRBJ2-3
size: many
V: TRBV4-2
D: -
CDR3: CASSQDLRAGRPDTQYF
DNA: TGTGCCAGCAGCCAAGATCTTCGAGCGGGTCGCCCAGATACGCAGTATTTT

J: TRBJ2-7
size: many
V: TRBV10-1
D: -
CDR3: CASSDLAGSSYEQYF
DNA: TGCGCCAGCAGTGATCTGGCGGGTAGCTCCTACGAGCAGTACTTC

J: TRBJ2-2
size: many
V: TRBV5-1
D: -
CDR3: CASSASGTPNTGELFF
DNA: TGCGCCAGCAGCGCATCCGGGACACCGAACACCGGGGAGCTGTTTTTT